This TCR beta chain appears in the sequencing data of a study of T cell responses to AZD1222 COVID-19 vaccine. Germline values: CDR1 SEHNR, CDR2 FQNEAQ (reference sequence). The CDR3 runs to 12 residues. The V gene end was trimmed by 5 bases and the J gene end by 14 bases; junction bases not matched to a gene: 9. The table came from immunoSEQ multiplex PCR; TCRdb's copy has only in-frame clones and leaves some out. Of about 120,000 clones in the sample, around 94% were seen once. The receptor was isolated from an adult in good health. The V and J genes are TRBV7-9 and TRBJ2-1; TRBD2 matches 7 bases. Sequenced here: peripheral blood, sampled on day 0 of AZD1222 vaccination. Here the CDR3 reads CASSDLADDKFF. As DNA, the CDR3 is TGTGCCAGCAGCGACCTAGCGGACGACAAGTTCTTC.